A single sample is the source of the 17 T cell receptor beta chains below, sequenced in a study of identical twins. TCRdb itself ran the 5' RACE reads through MiXCR, one entry per CDR3 protein. The table records approximately 620,000 distinct CDR3 sequences, 8.5% to 9% of them present only once. This sample also belongs to another study, concerning yellow fever vaccine responses in identical twins.

Sequencing input: PBMCs. The receptors originated from a woman under 30 in good health.

This clonotype was counted ten times or more. The chain is built from TRBV9 and TRBJ2-2; no clear D. Trimming removed 0 bases from V and 2 bases from J, with 8 bases in between. Germline V gene data show CDR1 as SGDLS and CDR2 as YYNGEE. The CDR3 contains 15 residues. The CDR3 DNA is TGTGCCAGCAGCGTAGCCCGATTAAACACCGGGGAGCTGTTTTTT. This translates into CASSVARLNTGELFF.

V gene TRBV24-1 combines with J gene TRBJ2-2; D is unclear. Trimming shortened V by 7 bases and J by 1 base, and 15 bases separated the two germline ends. The CDR3 loop spans 16 amino acids. Germline CDR1 reads KGHDR; CDR2 reads SFDVKD. The CDR3 here is CATSSYGQLNTGELFF. DNA for the CDR3: TGTGCCACCAGCTCCTACGGCCAGTTGAACACCGGGGAGCTGTTTTTT.

This clonotype showed up just a few times. The genes are TRBV6-2 or TRBV6-3 and TRBJ2-7; D might be TRBD2 (6 bases). V lost 4 bases, J lost 7 bases, and 20 bases lay in between. Germline CDR1 MNHEY, CDR2 SVGEGT. The CDR3 is 15 residues long. The CDR3 bases are TGTGCCAGCAGTTCTGCCGGGACTGACGGGGGAGAGCAGTACTTC. Protein product: CASSSAGTDGGEQYF.

The chain couples TRBV24-1 to TRBJ2-1; 8 bases agree with TRBD1. This CDR3 region has 13 residues. CDR1 and CDR2 from the germline V gene are KGHDR and SFDVKD. V trimming: 7 bases; J trimming: 6 bases; junction bases outside the gene matches: 4. CDR3 residues: CATRPTGANEQFF. DNA of the CDR3: TGTGCCACCAGACCGACAGGGGCCAATGAGCAGTTCTTC.

There are a few counts of this clonotype. The genes are TRBV5-6 and TRBJ2-7; 7 bases fit TRBD1. In germline, CDR1 is SGHDT, CDR2 YYEEEE. The V and J ends lost 3 bases and 5 bases, in that order; junction bases with no gene match: 5. The CDR3 is 13 residues long. As DNA, the CDR3 is TGTGCCAGCAGCTACGACAGGGTCAACGAGCAGTACTTC. It yields the protein CASSYDRVNEQYF.

At least ten counts were recorded for this clonotype. The V gene is TRBV6-2 or TRBV6-3, the J gene TRBJ1-1; D is undetermined. V lost 0 bases to trimming and J lost 1 base, with 6 bases between them. The CDR3 is 14 residues long. Germline CDR1 and CDR2: MNHEY and SVGEGT. For the CDR3, the DNA is TGTGCCAGCAGTTACTCGCGGAGGAACACTGAAGCTTTCTTT. Protein sequence: CASSYSRRNTEAFF.

This clonotype was seen repeatedly, ten times or more. This chain joins TRBV9 and TRBJ2-1; D unresolved. The CDR3 totals 15 residues. CDR1 and CDR2 from the germline V gene are SGDLS and YYNGEE. Between the trimmed V and J ends, which lost 0 bases and 5 bases, there was a span of 12 bases. CDR3 sequence reads: CASSVEWAADNEQFF. CDR3 DNA: TGTGCCAGCAGCGTAGAGTGGGCGGCTGACAATGAGCAGTTCTTC.

This clonotype showed up just a few times. This chain links TRBV27 with TRBJ1-2; D is ambiguous. CDR3 size: 12 residues. Germline lookup yields CDR1 MNHEY and CDR2 SMNVEV (reference sequence). Trimming left V 3 bases short and J 4 bases short, with 6 bases between. CDR3 sequence (DNA): TGTGCCAGCAGTTTCAATGGCTATGGCTACACCTTC. Protein sequence: CASSFNGYGYTF.

Many counts were recorded for this clonotype. The chain couples TRBV7-9 to TRBJ1-1; 8 bases fit TRBD1. Germline assignment: CDR1 SEHNR and CDR2 FQNEAQ (reference sequence). V dropped 4 bases and J dropped 8; count of bases not matched to a gene: 6. The CDR3 contains 13 residues. Here the CDR3 reads CASSSDRDKEAFF. In DNA, the CDR3 is TGTGCCAGCAGCTCGGACAGGGATAAGGAAGCTTTCTTT.

The rearrangement links TRBV7-2 to TRBJ2-3; TRBD1 matches at 11 bases. V shed 5 bases, J shed 4 bases, and the junction held 11 bases outside the gene matches. This CDR3 is 17 amino acids long. Germline assignment: CDR1 SGHTA and CDR2 FQGNSA. In nucleotides, the CDR3 is TGTGCCAGCAGCCCCAAGTTGGGACAGGGGGTGTCAGATACGCAGTATTTT. This encodes CASSPKLGQGVSDTQYF.

The chain combines TRBV4-2 with TRBJ2-1; 9 nucleotides line up with TRBD1. Trimming took 0 bases from V and 8 from J; bases not matched to a gene: 8. Looked up from germline, CDR1 is LGHNA and CDR2 is YNFKEQ. The CDR3 runs to 16 residues. CDR3 amino acids: CASSQDGRDRVDEQFF. The CDR3 DNA reads TGTGCCAGCAGCCAAGATGGTAGGGACAGGGTCGATGAGCAGTTCTTC.

This clonotype was detected ten times or more. This chain joins TRBV12-3 or TRBV12-4 and TRBJ2-7, with 10 bases that match TRBD1. V shed 5 bases and J 1 base; nucleotides not matched to a gene: 8. The CDR3 is 16 residues long. The CDR3 protein is CASSPRTGGGSYEQYF. CDR3 DNA: TGTGCCAGCAGTCCTAGGACAGGGGGAGGTTCCTACGAGCAGTACTTC.

This clonotype showed up many times. DNA of the CDR3: TGTGCCAGCAGTCCCCCGACTAGCGGGATCTACAATGAGCAGTTCTTC. Translating it yields CASSPPTSGIYNEQFF. The J gene is TRBJ2-1, the V gene TRBV12-3 or TRBV12-4, with 11 bases identical to TRBD2. This CDR3 is 16 amino acids long. Trimming at V came to 5 bases and at J to 3 bases, leaving 6 bases not matched to a gene.

This clonotype has a handful of counts. The chain employs TRBV7-2 and TRBJ2-3, with 9 bases matching TRBD2. The CDR3 covers 15 residues. Germline assignment: CDR1 SGHTA and CDR2 FQGNSA. With V trimmed by 6 bases and J by 4 bases, 8 bases remained unmatched. The CDR3 protein is CASRRTGGGADTQYF. The CDR3 DNA follows: TGTGCCAGCAGGCGCACCGGCGGGGGGGCAGATACGCAGTATTTT.

This clonotype occurred a few times. The J gene is TRBJ1-4, the V gene TRBV7-9, with D possibly TRBD1 on 6 matching bases. CDR1 and CDR2 from the germline V gene are SEHNR and FQNEAQ (reference sequence). This CDR3 is 16 amino acids long. The V end lost 4 bases, the J end lost 2 bases, and 14 bases lay between the germline ends. The DNA for the CDR3 is TGTGCCAGCAGCTCGGGGGGGCTAACGACTAATGAAAAACTGTTTTTT. Its translation: CASSSGGLTTNEKLFF.

This clonotype occurred a few times. V usage is TRBV6-2 or TRBV6-3 and J usage is TRBJ1-1; D call uncertain. Per the germline V gene, CDR1 is MNHEY and CDR2 is SVGEGT. The V end lost 0 bases, the J end lost 6 bases, and 8 bases lay between the germline ends. The CDR3 spans 13 residues. The CDR3 DNA is TGTGCCAGCAGTTACTCATGGGGAGCTGAAGCTTTCTTT. It yields the protein CASSYSWGAEAFF.

The chain recombines TRBV18 with TRBJ2-5; a possible D gene is TRBD2 (5 bases). CDR1 is KGHSH, CDR2 LQKENI, per germline. The CDR3 has 15 residues. V was pared by 2 bases and J by 1 base, with 11 bases between. This CDR3 is CASSPSRGRQETQYF. CDR3 in DNA: TGTGCCAGCTCACCATCGAGAGGGCGCCAAGAGACCCAGTACTTC.